This T cell receptor beta chain was retrieved from a study of blood T cell repertoires in COVID-19. This clone was seen a few times. Per the original methods: Cell counts per sample came from amplifying reference gene primers. Clones were read by immunoSEQ multiplex PCR, and TCRdb kept only the in-frame ones, dropping some. V, J and clone size derive from that table, while D and trimming were established from the DNA sequence. Of 72,000 or so clones listed, around nine tenths are singletons. The germline V gene has CDR1 SGHAT and CDR2 FQDESV (reference sequence). The CDR3 consists of 12 residues. V lost 1 base and J lost 8, with 9 bases in between.

Material for sequencing was peripheral blood. This chain connects TRBV11-1 to TRBJ2-7; D perhaps matches TRBD2 (5 bases). The TCR comes from a woman aged 55-69 years with acute or convalescent COVID-19. This CDR3 is CASSLVREKQYF. The DNA of the CDR3 is TGTGCCAGCAGCTTAGTAAGGGAGAAGCAGTACTTC.